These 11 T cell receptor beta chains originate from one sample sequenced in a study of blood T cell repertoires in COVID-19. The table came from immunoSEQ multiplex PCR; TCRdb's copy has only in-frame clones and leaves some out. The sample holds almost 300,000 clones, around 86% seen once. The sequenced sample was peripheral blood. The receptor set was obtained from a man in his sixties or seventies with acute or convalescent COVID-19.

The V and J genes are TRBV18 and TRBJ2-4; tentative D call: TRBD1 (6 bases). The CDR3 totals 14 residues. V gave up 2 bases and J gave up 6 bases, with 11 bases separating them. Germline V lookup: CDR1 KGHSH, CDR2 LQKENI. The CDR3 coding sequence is TGTGCCAGCTCACCAAGCTGGGGGCTAAACATTCAGTACTTC. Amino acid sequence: CASSPSWGLNIQYF.

This CDR3 reads CASRRALGGEETQYF. DNA of the CDR3: TGTGCCAGCAGACGCGCCTTGGGGGGGGAAGAGACCCAGTACTTC. The V gene is TRBV7-2, the J gene TRBJ2-5, with TRBD2 identical over 7 bases. CDR3 size: 15 residues. Germline trimming cut 6 bases from V and 3 bases from J; bases unmatched to any gene: 10. Germline V gene sequence: CDR1 SGHTA, CDR2 FQGNSA.

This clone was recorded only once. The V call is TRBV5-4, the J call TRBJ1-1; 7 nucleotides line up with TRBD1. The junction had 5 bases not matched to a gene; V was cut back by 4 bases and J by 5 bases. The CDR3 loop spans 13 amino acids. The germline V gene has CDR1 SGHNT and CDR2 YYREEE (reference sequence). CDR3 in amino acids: CASSKPGGTEAFF. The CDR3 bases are TGTGCCAGCAGCAAACCAGGGGGAACTGAAGCTTTCTTT.

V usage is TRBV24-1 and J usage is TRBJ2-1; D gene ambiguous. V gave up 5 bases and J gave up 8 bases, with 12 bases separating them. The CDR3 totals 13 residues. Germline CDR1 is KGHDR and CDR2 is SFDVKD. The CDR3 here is CATSAMGRHEQFF. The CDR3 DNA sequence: TGTGCCACCAGTGCCATGGGCAGACATGAGCAGTTCTTC.

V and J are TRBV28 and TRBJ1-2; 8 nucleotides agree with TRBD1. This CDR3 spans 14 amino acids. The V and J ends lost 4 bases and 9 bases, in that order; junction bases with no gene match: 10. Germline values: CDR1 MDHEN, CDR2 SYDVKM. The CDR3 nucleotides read TGTGCCAGCAGTTCAACTCAGGGGGCGCGGAGCTACACCTTC. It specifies CASSSTQGARSYTF.

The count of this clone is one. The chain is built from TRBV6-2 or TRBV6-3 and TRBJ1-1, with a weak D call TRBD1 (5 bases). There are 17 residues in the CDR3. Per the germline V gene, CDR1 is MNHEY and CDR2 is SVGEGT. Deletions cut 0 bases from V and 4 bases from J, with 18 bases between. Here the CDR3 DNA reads TGTGCCAGCAGTTACTCGGTTCGAGGCCGGGGGATCACTGAAGCTTTCTTT. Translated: CASSYSVRGRGITEAFF.

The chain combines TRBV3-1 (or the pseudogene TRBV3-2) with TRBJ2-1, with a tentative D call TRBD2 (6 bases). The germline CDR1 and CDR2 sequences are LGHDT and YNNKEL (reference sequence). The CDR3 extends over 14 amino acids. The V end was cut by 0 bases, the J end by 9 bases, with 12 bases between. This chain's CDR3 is CASSQEAGRGEQFF. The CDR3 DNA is TGTGCCAGCAGCCAAGAGGCGGGGCGAGGTGAGCAGTTCTTC.

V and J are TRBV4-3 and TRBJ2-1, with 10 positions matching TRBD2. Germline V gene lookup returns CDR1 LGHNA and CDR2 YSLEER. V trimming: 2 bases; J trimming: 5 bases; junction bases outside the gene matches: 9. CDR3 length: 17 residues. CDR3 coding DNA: TGCGCCAGCAGCCAATCGTTATGGAGCGGGGGGGACAATGAGCAGTTCTTC. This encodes CASSQSLWSGGDNEQFF.

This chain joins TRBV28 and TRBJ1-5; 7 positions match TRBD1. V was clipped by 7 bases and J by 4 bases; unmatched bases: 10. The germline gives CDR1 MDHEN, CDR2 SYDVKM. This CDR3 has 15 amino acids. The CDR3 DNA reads TGTGCCAGCACCTTCATAGGGACAGCAAATCAGCCCCAGCATTTT. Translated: CASTFIGTANQPQHF. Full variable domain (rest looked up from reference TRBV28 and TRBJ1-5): DVKVTQSSRYLVKRTGEKVFLECVQDMDHENMFWYRQDPGLGLRLIYFSYDVKMKEKGDIPEGYSVSREKKERFSLILESASTNQTSMYLCASTFIGTANQPQHFGDGTRLSIL.

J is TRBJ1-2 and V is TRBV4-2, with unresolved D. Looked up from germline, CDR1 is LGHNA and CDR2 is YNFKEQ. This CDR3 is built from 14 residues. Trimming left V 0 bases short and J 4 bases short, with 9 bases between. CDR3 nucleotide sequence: TGTGCCAGCAGCCAAGAGGGGAGGGCCTATGGCTACACCTTC. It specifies CASSQEGRAYGYTF.

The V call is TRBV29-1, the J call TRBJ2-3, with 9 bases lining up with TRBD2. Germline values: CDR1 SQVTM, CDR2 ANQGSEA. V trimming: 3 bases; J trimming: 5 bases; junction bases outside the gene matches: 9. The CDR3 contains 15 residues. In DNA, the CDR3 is TGCAGCGTTGAGGGGGGGAGCGGGAGGAGAGATACGCAGTATTTT. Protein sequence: CSVEGGSGRRDTQYF.